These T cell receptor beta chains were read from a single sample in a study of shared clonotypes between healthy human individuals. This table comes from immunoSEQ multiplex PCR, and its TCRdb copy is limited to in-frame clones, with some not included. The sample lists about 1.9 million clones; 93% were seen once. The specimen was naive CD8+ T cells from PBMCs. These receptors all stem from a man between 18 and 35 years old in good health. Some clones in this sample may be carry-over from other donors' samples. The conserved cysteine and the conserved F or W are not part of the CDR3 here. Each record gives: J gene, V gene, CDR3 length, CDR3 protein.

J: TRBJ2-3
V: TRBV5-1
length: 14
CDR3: ASSPARLVSTDTQY

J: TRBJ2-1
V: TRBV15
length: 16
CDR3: ATLGTSGSEGPYNEQF

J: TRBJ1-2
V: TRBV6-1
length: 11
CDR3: ASSVTGKGGYT

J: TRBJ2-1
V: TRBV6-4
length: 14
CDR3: ASSDRAGVVYNEQF

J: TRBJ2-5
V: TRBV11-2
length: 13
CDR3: ASSQGTARLETQY

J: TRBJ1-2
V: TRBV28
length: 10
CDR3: ASSLGGDGYT

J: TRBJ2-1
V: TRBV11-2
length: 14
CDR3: ASSLGTSGRFNEQF

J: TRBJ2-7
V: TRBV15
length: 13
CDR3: ATSRGSGSLHEQY

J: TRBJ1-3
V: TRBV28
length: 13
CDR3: ASSRQGAKGNTIY

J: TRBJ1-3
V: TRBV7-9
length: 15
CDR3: ASALEPGGLIGNTIY

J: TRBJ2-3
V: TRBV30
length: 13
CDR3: AWTTGTGGRDTQY

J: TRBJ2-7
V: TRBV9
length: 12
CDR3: ASSTRQGPYEQY

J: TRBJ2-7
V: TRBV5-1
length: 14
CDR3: ASSTVGQGALDEQY

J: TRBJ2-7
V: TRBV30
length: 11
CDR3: AWSAGQPYEQY

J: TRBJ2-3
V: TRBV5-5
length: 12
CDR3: ASSLARTSDTQY

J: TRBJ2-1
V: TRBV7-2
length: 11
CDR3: ASSLGDRNEQF

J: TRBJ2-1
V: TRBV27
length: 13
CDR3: ASSPGSSGYNEQF

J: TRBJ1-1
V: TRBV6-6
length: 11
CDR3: ASSYKQGTEAF

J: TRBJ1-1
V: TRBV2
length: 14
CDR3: ASRATGGETPRKAF

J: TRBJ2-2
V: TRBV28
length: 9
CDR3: ASTHTGELF

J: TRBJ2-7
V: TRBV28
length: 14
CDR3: ASSLWASVTSLEQY

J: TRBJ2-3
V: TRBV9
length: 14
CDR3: ASSEGTGRRTDTQY

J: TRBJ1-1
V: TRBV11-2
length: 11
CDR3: ASSSPVAPEAF

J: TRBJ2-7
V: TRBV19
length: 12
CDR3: ASAWGQGYYEQY

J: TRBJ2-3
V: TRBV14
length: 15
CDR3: ASSQDRVPTRRDTQY

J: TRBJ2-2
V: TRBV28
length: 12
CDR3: ASSLRWGAGELF

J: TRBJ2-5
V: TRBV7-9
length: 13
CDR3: ASSTSSGGGETQY

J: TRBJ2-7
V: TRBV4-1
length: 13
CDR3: ASSQGPRLDYEQY

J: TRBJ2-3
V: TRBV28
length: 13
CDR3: ASSLLGALTDTQY

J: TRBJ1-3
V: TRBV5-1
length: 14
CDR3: ASSQGPGASRNTIY

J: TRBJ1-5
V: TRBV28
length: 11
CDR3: ASLLGSNQPQH

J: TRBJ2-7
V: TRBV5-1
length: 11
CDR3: ASSWAPGYEQY

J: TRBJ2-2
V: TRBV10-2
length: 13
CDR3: ASSDKREGTGELF

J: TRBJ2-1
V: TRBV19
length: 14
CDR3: ASSWGQGRTYNEQF

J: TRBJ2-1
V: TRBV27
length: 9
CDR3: ASTVFGEQF

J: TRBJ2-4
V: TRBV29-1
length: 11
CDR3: SVIPTSKNIQY

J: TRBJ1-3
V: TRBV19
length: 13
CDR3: ARRRTGRDGNTIY

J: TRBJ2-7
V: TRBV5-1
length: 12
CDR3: ASTLVTSGGEQY

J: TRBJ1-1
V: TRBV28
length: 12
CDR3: ASSLNYRGHEAF

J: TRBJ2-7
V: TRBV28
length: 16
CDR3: ASTRVLIVAGVGGEQY

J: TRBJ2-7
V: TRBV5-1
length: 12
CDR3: ASSLVGRGSEQY

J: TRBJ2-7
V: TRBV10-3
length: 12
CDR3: AISAPGQRYEQY

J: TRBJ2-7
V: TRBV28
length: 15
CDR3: ASSSPRTAYPNYEQY

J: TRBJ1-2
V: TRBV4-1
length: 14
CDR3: ASSQARQPEGYGYT

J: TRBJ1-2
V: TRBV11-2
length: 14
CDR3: ASSPSPQGRFYGYT

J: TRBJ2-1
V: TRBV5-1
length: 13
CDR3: ASSLVAGGYNEQF

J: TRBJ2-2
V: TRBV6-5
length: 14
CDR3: ASSYSPSGRGGELF

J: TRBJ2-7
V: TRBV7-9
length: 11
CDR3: ASSSSVGDEQY

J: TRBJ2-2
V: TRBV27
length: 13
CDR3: ASRFQGAPVGELF

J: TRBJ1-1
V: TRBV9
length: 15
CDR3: ASGSGSGALPSDEAF

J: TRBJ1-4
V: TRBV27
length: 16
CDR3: ASSHTPTGGTTNEKLF

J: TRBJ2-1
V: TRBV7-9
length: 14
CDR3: ASSLLSGLKAHEQF

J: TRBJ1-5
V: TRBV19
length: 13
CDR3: ASSIVGSSNQPQH

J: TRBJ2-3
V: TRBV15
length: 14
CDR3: ATSRGLAGITDTQY

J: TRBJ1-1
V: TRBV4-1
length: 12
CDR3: ATATTGGGTEAF

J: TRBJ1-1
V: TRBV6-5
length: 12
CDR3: ASKMTGGASEAF

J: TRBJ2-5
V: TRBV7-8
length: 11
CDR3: ASSLVQGETQY

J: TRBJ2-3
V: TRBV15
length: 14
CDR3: ATSEGGNEVADTQY

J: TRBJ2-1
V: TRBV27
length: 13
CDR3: ASSLLAGDYNEQF